This entry is about one T cell receptor beta chain. Its antigen remains unidentified. This entry comes from a study of response to subunit inactivated influenza vaccine. Study observations and caveats: Each seasonal influenza vaccination, the authors suggested, recruits few new T cells.

TCRdb re-called the RT-PCR reads with MiXCR, one entry per CDR3 protein. The sample gives hundreds of thousands of distinct CDR3 sequences, approximately 12% of which show up once; roughly a tenth is in the top ten. The CDR3 spans 14 residues. CDR1 is LGHDT and CDR2 is YNNKEL in the germline V gene (reference sequence). The V gene lost 2 bases and the J gene lost 9 bases, with 11 bases spanning the gap. The sequence came from a man between 50 and 59 years old who received an inactivated influenza vaccine. Sequenced here: PBMCs from blood, sampled on the day of vaccination. The J gene is TRBJ1-6, the V gene TRBV3-1; no definite D call. The CDR3 DNA reads as TGTGCCAGCAGCCAAACAAGGTCGGGTTCACCCCTCCACTTT. This codes for CASSQTRSGSPLHF.